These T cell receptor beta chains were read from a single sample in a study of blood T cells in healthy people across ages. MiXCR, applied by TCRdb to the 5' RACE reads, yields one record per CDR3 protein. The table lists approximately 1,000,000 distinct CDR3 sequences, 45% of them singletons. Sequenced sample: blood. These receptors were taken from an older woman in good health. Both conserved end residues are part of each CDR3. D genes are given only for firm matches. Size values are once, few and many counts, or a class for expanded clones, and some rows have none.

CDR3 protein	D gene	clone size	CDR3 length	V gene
CVSGAFPPKDGQFF	TRBD2	few	14	TRBV7-2
CASSWTGSGLETQYF	TRBD1	.	15	TRBV5-1
CAIRDGQGQEAQYF	TRBD1	.	14	TRBV10-3
CASSSGIQETRYF	.	.	13	TRBV28
CASSEGLRVIEQFF	.	few	14	TRBV2
CASSGAIQGAEGTDTQYF	.	.	18	TRBV9
CASRDGKTSGSRGANVLTF	TRBD2	few	19	TRBV5-1
CTSSLTGLAIYNEQFF	TRBD2	.	16	TRBV12-3/TRBV12-4
CVSSQDMGGPTHEQYF	.	once	16	TRBV4-3
CASSQASGSTYNEQFF	TRBD2	few	16	TRBV3-1
CASSPRAGGALDYGYTF	TRBD1	.	17	TRBV27
CASSYSLAGRDGTDTQYF	TRBD2	.	18	TRBV6-5
CSARDSWTSGDDLEQYF	TRBD2	.	17	TRBV20-1
CASSGTGDRYSNQPQHF	TRBD1	.	17	TRBV28
CASSLEGLAGVEQFF	TRBD2	few	15	TRBV5-5
CASSSGQGDYEQYF	TRBD1	few	14	TRBV6-6
CSARDRQGGRETQYF	TRBD1	few	15	TRBV20-1
CASSFTDKLFF	.	few	11	TRBV11-2
CASSLGAVGQHEQFF	.	.	15	TRBV5-5
CASSLLPSGSGGELFF	TRBD2	.	16	TRBV5-1
CATSPRQGGRTEAFF	TRBD1	many	15	TRBV15
CASSYADGLSGANVLTF	.	.	17	TRBV9
CSGGPSTDTQYF	.	few	12	TRBV20-1
CASSFGSIGELFF	.	.	13	TRBV12-3/TRBV12-4
CASTLDSGVLGNEQFF	TRBD2	few	16	TRBV5-1
CASSLKAGVGTQYF	TRBD2	.	14	TRBV12-3/TRBV12-4
CASSQDVGLAYEQYF	TRBD2	once	15	TRBV4-1
CASSQGLAGVQFF	TRBD2	few	13	TRBV3-1
CSARTLGGRSPLHF	.	.	14	TRBV20-1
CASSTGRSSGANVLTF	.	few	16	TRBV5-1
CSVEEPGTSEAYEQYF	TRBD2	many	16	TRBV29-1
CASNHQGIDQPQHF	.	.	14	TRBV2
CASSQTGVSWGYTF	TRBD1	.	14	TRBV5-6
CSVGPDRGEQYF	TRBD1	many	12	TRBV29-1
CASSPQGLAGGPSPDTQYF	TRBD2	.	19	TRBV18
CSVETGGNGYTF	TRBD1	.	12	TRBV20-1
CAISESKPAMNTEAFF	.	.	16	TRBV10-3
CASSLEGGSGTEQFF	TRBD2	.	15	TRBV7-6
CASNSVGGMLADTQYF	.	.	16	TRBV27
CASSLARGGAAKNIQYF	TRBD2	.	17	TRBV7-9
CASSESTDRRLRGYTF	.	few	16	TRBV6-1
CASSDRNWGGTSRYEQYF	TRBD2	.	18	TRBV6-4
CAISESGQGAETQYF	TRBD1	.	15	TRBV10-3
CASSLGQGRGDTQYF	.	.	15	TRBV11-2
CASSLSGTPRETQYF	.	.	15	TRBV5-1
CSAFPDPTDTQYF	.	.	13	TRBV20-1
CASSFGGQGLRGQYF	TRBD1	few	15	TRBV5-6
CASSWAGGRETQYF	TRBD1	.	14	TRBV5-1
CASSRGVGLRQPQHF	.	many	15	TRBV27
CASSPSGSAEQFF	TRBD2	.	13	TRBV2
CSARDISKGQETQYF	.	.	15	TRBV20-1
CASSRLAGEGGEQFF	TRBD2	.	15	TRBV27
CASSPRGPEKLFF	.	few	13	TRBV27